Below are 15 T cell receptor beta chains sequenced from a single sample in a study of blood T cell repertoires in COVID-19. TCRdb keeps only in-frame clones here, not all; method: immunoSEQ multiplex PCR. The data contain approximately 250,000 clones, about 86% of them seen just once; the ten biggest clones take up approximately 4%. Sequenced material: PBMCs or T cells enriched from blood (not recorded which). The origin of the receptors is a man younger than 45 with acute COVID-19.

Only one count was recorded for this clone. V gene TRBV28 combines with J gene TRBJ1-2; possible D gene TRBD1, 5 bases. Between the trimmed V and J ends, which lost 2 bases and 10 bases, there was a span of 17 bases. Germline CDR1 reads MDHEN; CDR2 reads SYDVKM. The CDR3 runs 14 residues. This chain's CDR3 is CASSLRSGRVPYTF. CDR3 bases: TGTGCCAGCAGTTTACGCTCAGGGAGGGTGCCCTACACCTTC.

This chain links TRBV14 with TRBJ2-6; D not resolved. Trimming cost V 2 bases and J 0 bases, with 8 bases left between them. The CDR3 is 16 amino acids. Germline lookup yields CDR1 SGHDN and CDR2 FVKESK. The CDR3 sequence: CASSQLRGSGANVLTF. The CDR3 nucleotides read TGTGCCAGCAGCCAATTGCGAGGCTCTGGGGCCAACGTCCTGACTTTC.

The rearrangement links TRBV19 to TRBJ2-1; D is possibly TRBD1 (5 bases). CDR1 and CDR2 from the germline V gene are LNHDA and SQIVND (reference sequence). V was clipped by 4 bases and J by 0 bases, with 10 bases between them. CDR3 length: 15 amino acids. CDR3 amino acids: CASSTYRSSYNEQFF. Written as DNA, the CDR3 is TGTGCCAGTAGTACTTACAGGAGCTCCTACAATGAGCAGTTCTTC.

V and J are TRBV3-1 (or the pseudogene TRBV3-2) and TRBJ2-1, with D possibly being TRBD1 (6 bases). CDR3 length: 14 amino acids. The V gene lost 7 bases and the J gene lost 7 bases, with 17 bases spanning the gap. Germline loops: CDR1 LGHDT, CDR2 YNNKEL (reference sequence). CDR3 in DNA: TGTGCCAGCAAAGTAAGGGGGAGTGGGAATGAGCAGTTCTTC. Residues: CASKVRGSGNEQFF.

Here the CDR3 DNA reads TGTGCCTTTCCCGTCCCGTTCTTC. This gives the protein CAFPVPFF. J is TRBJ2-1 and V is TRBV19; no clear D. This CDR3 is 8 amino acids long. Trimming removed 11 bases from V and 15 bases from J, with 11 bases in between. The germline gives CDR1 LNHDA, CDR2 SQIVND (reference sequence).

The chain recombines TRBV19 with TRBJ2-5; weak D call: TRBD2 (6 bases). Germline loops: CDR1 LNHDA, CDR2 SQIVND (reference sequence). The CDR3 length is 17 residues. V was clipped by 1 base and J by 5 bases, with 20 bases between them. Written as DNA, the CDR3 is TGTGCCAGTAGTATAGGTAGCGGATCCTCCCGGGGGGAGACCCAGTACTTC. Translated: CASSIGSGSSRGETQYF.

This clone was found a few times. The V and J genes are TRBV6-2 or TRBV6-3 and TRBJ1-5; D uncertain. CDR3 size: 14 residues. In germline, CDR1 is MNHEY, CDR2 SVGEGT. V was shortened by 0 bases and J by 2 bases, with 5 bases between the two germline ends. The CDR3 bases are TGTGCCAGCAGTTACTCTACGGGCAATCAGCCCCAGCATTTT. Amino acids: CASSYSTGNQPQHF.

V and J are TRBV10-3 and TRBJ2-1; 10 nucleotides agree with TRBD1. V trimming: 6 bases; J trimming: 5 bases; junction bases outside the gene matches: 4. The CDR3 runs 14 residues. From germline, CDR1 is ENHRY and CDR2 SYGVKD. In DNA, the CDR3 is TGTGCCATCAGCCGAGGGACAGGGGACAATGAGCAGTTCTTC. Protein: CAISRGTGDNEQFF.

The chain carries TRBV19 and TRBJ2-5; 8 bases agree with TRBD2. Germline V CDR1 and CDR2: LNHDA, SQIVND (reference sequence). CDR3 length: 15 residues. J lost 4 bases, V lost 1 base, and 5 bases had no gene match. CDR3 coding DNA: TGTGCCAGTAGTATAGCCCCGGGACTAGGAGAGACCCAGTACTTC. The encoded protein is CASSIAPGLGETQYF. Variable domain in full (rest from reference TRBV19 and TRBJ2-5): DGGITQSPKYLFRKEGQNVTLSCEQNLNHDAMYWYRQDPGQGLRLIYYSQIVNDFQKGDIAEGYSVSREKKESFPLTVTSAQKNPTAFYLCASSIAPGLGETQYFGPGTRLLVL.

The V and J genes are TRBV19 and TRBJ1-4; TRBD1 might be the D (5 bases). Germline CDR1 is LNHDA and CDR2 is SQIVND (reference sequence). The CDR3 runs to 14 residues. V lost 4 bases to trimming and J lost 3 bases, with 9 bases between them. For the CDR3, the DNA is TGTGCCAGTAGTAGGGGCACCTCTAATGAAAAACTGTTTTTT. It encodes CASSRGTSNEKLFF.

The rearrangement uses TRBV5-1 and TRBJ2-3; TRBD2 matches at 8 bases. The CDR3 spans 14 residues. Trimming at V came to 4 bases and at J to 6 bases, leaving 7 bases not matched to a gene. The germline gives CDR1 SGHRS, CDR2 YFSETQ. In nucleotides, the CDR3 is TGCGCCAGCAGCCCCGGGGGGGGAGAGGATACGCAGTATTTT. It codes for CASSPGGGEDTQYF. Full variable domain (rest looked up from reference TRBV5-1 and TRBJ2-3): KAGVTQTPRYLIKTRGQQVTLSCSPISGHRSVSWYQQTPGQGLQFLFEYFSETQRNKGNFPGRFSGRQFSNSRSEMNVSTLELGDSALYLCASSPGGGEDTQYFGPGTRLTVL.

The V and J genes are TRBV3-1 (or the pseudogene TRBV3-2) and TRBJ1-2; tentative D call: TRBD1 (5 bases). This CDR3 has 14 amino acids. Germline lookup yields CDR1 LGHDT and CDR2 YNNKEL (reference sequence). V was shortened by 0 bases and J by 3 bases, with 8 bases between the two germline ends. The CDR3 sequence: CASSQEAGYYGYTF. The DNA for the CDR3 is TGTGCCAGCAGCCAAGAGGCAGGGTACTATGGCTACACCTTC.

V usage is TRBV25-1 and J usage is TRBJ1-2; D not resolved. Between the trimmed V and J ends, which lost 3 bases and 8 bases, there was a span of 10 bases. This CDR3 contains 12 residues. Germline values: CDR1 MGHDK, CDR2 SYGVNS. The CDR3 DNA is TGTGCCAGCAGTGATTTTGGTAGAGGCTACACCTTC. This gives the protein CASSDFGRGYTF.

The genes are TRBV2 and TRBJ2-1; D unclear. The CDR3 is 9 residues long. The ends were cut back, 8 bases at V and 7 bases at J, with 3 bases in the middle. Germline values: CDR1 SNHLY, CDR2 FYNNEI. CDR3 DNA: TGTGCCAGCCCTAATGAGCAGTTCTTC. Its translation: CASPNEQFF.

This chain joins TRBV12-3 or TRBV12-4 and TRBJ1-2, with a possible D match to TRBD1 (6 bases). The CDR3 has 13 residues. Trimming pared 6 bases from V and 8 bases from J, leaving 16 bases between. CDR3 sequence: CASRPTSGVGYTF. CDR3 DNA: TGTGCCAGCAGGCCGACGTCAGGGGTGGGCTACACCTTC.